The sequence of this T cell receptor beta chain was determined in a study of T cell repertoires in cytomegalovirus infection. The overall study: Evidence of both CMV infection and a matching HLA type came from public TCR beta signatures. Regarding the study as a whole: HLA-C-restricted CMV clonotypes gave the most frequent clonotype in two of eight donors. Cumulative public TCR beta family frequency identified carriers of CMV plus the relevant HLA.

Trimming took off 7 bases at V and 3 bases at J, with 11 bases between the two ends. Germline values: CDR1 SNHLY, CDR2 FYNNEI. The CDR3 runs 13 residues. TCRdb redid the calling of the reads with MiXCR, one entry per CDR3 protein. The repertoire holds roughly 180,000 distinct CDR3 sequences, with about 18% as singletons. In regard to this clonotype: Its matching antigen is unknown.

The chain carries TRBV2 and TRBJ2-3, with unresolved D. This TCR derives from a human donor in good health (CMV status not recorded). Some clones in this sample may be carry-over from other donors' samples. The sample comprised CD8+ T cells from PBMCs. This chain's CDR3 is CASTSRHTDTQYF. The CDR3 region has the DNA TGTGCCAGCACCTCCAGGCATACAGATACGCAGTATTTT.